The 12 T cell receptor beta chains below all came from one sample that was sequenced in a study of blood T cell repertoires in COVID-19. Using immunoSEQ multiplex PCR, the repertoire was profiled, and TCRdb retains in-frame clones only, with some absent. This repertoire shows roughly 110,000 clones, 60% to 85% found once; its top ten account for about 6.3%. Material: peripheral blood. These receptors were obtained from a man older than 75 with COVID-19, enrolled during active disease.

The chain combines TRBV5-6 with TRBJ2-1, with D perhaps TRBD2 (6 bases). The CDR3 contains 18 residues. With 4 bases removed from V and 5 bases from J, the gap between germline ends came to 25 bases. Germline CDR1 and CDR2: SGHDT and YYEEEE. The CDR3 nucleotides are TGTGCCAGCAGCCCCCTCGCGGGACCCTTCAGAGGGGACAATGAGCAGTTCTTC. Translated: CASSPLAGPFRGDNEQFF. Variable domain in full (rest from reference TRBV5-6 and TRBJ2-1): DAGVTQSPTHLIKTRGQQVTLRCSPKSGHDTVSWYQQALGQGPQFIFQYYEEEERQRGNFPDRFSGHQFPNYSSELNVNALLLGDSALYLCASSPLAGPFRGDNEQFFGPGTRLTVL.

The gene calls are TRBV7-2 and TRBJ2-3; D is ambiguous. V lost 5 bases, J lost 2 bases, and 5 bases lay in between. There are 12 residues in the CDR3. CDR1 and CDR2 from the germline V gene are SGHTA and FQGNSA. CDR3: CASSPFTDTQYF. The CDR3 DNA reads TGTGCCAGCAGCCCATTCACAGATACGCAGTATTTT.

The J gene is TRBJ2-5, the V gene TRBV9; 8 bases align to TRBD2. The CDR3 consists of 15 residues. The germline V gene has CDR1 SGDLS and CDR2 YYNGEE. The junction had 8 bases not matched to a gene; V was cut back by 3 bases and J by 4 bases. The CDR3 here is CASSDSGTSGETQYF. The CDR3, as DNA: TGTGCCAGCAGCGATTCCGGGACTAGTGGAGAGACCCAGTACTTC.

V usage is TRBV15 and J usage is TRBJ2-5; 11 positions agree with TRBD2. This CDR3 region has 16 residues. Germline V gene sequence: CDR1 LNHNV, CDR2 YYDKDF (reference sequence). With 1 base clipped from V and 4 bases from J, the junction kept 5 bases outside the gene matches. The DNA of the CDR3 is TGTGCCACCAGCAGAGCCCTAGCGGGAGGTGGAGAGACCCAGTACTTC. Amino acid sequence: CATSRALAGGGETQYF.

The chain has TRBV27 and TRBJ2-5; D remains unclear. Trimming left V 6 bases short and J 3 bases short, with 17 bases between. Germline CDR1 is MNHEY and CDR2 is SMNVEV (reference sequence). The CDR3 is made up of 15 amino acids. CDR3 amino acids: CASSPLGSEKETQYF. The CDR3 DNA reads TGTGCCAGCAGCCCACTCGGTTCCGAAAAAGAGACCCAGTACTTC.

The chain employs TRBV14 and TRBJ1-3; tentative D call: TRBD1 (5 bases). This CDR3 comprises 16 residues. CDR1 and CDR2 from the germline V gene are SGHDN and FVKESK. Trimming shortened V by 2 bases and J by 0 bases, and 11 bases separated the two germline ends. The CDR3 sequence is CASSQIRQTSGNTIYF. CDR3 sequence (DNA): TGTGCCAGCAGCCAAATACGACAGACCTCTGGAAACACCATATATTTT.

The chain employs TRBV24-1 and TRBJ2-3; TRBD1 agrees at 10 bases. J lost 3 bases, V lost 5 bases, and 7 bases had no gene match. This CDR3 is 16 amino acids long. Germline V gene data show CDR1 as KGHDR and CDR2 as SFDVKD. CDR3 bases: TGTGCCACCAGTGTATCTGACAGGGGGCCAACAGATACGCAGTATTTT. Amino acid sequence: CATSVSDRGPTDTQYF.

The CDR3 loop reads CASSLTGGLTDTQYF. The CDR3, as DNA: TGTGCCAGCAGCTTGACAGGGGGTCTCACAGATACGCAGTATTTT. J is TRBJ2-3 and V is TRBV7-9; 9 nucleotides line up with TRBD1. The length of the CDR3 is 15 residues. Germline values: CDR1 SEHNR, CDR2 FQNEAQ (reference sequence). Trimming cost V 3 bases and J 2 bases; bases outside gene matches: 3.

V gene TRBV3-1 (or the pseudogene TRBV3-2) combines with J gene TRBJ2-2, with 8 nucleotides matching TRBD1. Trimming took 4 bases from V and 7 from J; bases not matched to a gene: 8. Germline V gene lookup returns CDR1 LGHDT and CDR2 YNNKEL (reference sequence). The CDR3 length is 15 residues. The DNA of the CDR3 is TGTGCCAGCAGCCGGGACAGGCCAAGGGGCGGGGAGCTGTTTTTT. Protein: CASSRDRPRGGELFF.

This clone was seen only once. The CDR3 bases are TGCGCCAGCAGCCAAGACCCACGGAGAGCAGATACGCAGTATTTT. Translated, it gives CASSQDPRRADTQYF. The chain joins TRBV4-3 to TRBJ2-3; the D is unclear. This CDR3 contains 15 residues. Germline CDR1 and CDR2: LGHNA and YSLEER. Trimming cost V 0 bases and J 4 bases, with 11 bases left between them.

There are a few counts of this clone. V gene TRBV28 combines with J gene TRBJ2-3, with 7 bases matching TRBD1. Germline CDR1 MDHEN, CDR2 SYDVKM. V shed 2 bases, J shed 3 bases, and the junction held 11 bases outside the gene matches. The CDR3 totals 17 residues. CDR3 sequence: CASSLIGLSGGTDTQYF. DNA for the CDR3: TGTGCCAGCAGTTTAATCGGCTTGTCAGGGGGAACAGATACGCAGTATTTT.

V gene TRBV4-1 combines with J gene TRBJ1-2; weak D call: TRBD1 (5 bases). Germline lookup yields CDR1 MGHRA and CDR2 YSYEKL. Trimming pared 3 bases from V and 5 bases from J, leaving 16 bases between. This CDR3 spans 15 amino acids. For the CDR3, the DNA is TGCGCCAGCAGCCAGGGGGGACTTCAGCCATATGGCTACACCTTC. It encodes CASSQGGLQPYGYTF.